These T cell receptor beta chains were read from a single sample in a study of blood T cells in healthy people across ages. TCRdb fed the 5' RACE reads into MiXCR, producing one record per CDR3 protein. The sample consists of about 800,000 distinct CDR3 sequences, 58% of them appearing once. Sequencing input: blood. These receptors originate from a man aged 30-40 years in good health. Each CDR3 is given with its conserved first and last residue. The D gene is left open where the match is weak. A row's size may be missing; if present it is once, few, many or a size class.

TRBV20-1,.,.,TRBJ2-1,CSARPPTGGLDEQFF,TGCAGTGCTAGGCCCCCAACCGGGGGGCTAGATGAGCAGTTCTTC
TRBV7-9,.,.,TRBJ1-1,CASEGRNTEAFF,TGTGCTAGCGAAGGGAGGAACACTGAAGCTTTCTTT
TRBV10-3,.,TRBD1,TRBJ2-5,CAISPRDSLNQETQYF,TGTGCCATCAGCCCCAGGGACAGCCTCAACCAAGAGACCCAGTACTTC
TRBV29-1,few,TRBD1,TRBJ2-1,CSITGTGSLSEHEQFF,TGCAGCATCACCGGGACAGGGTCGCTGTCGGAGCATGAGCAGTTCTTC
TRBV6-6,once,.,TRBJ1-5,CASSPPGRSTQPQHF,TGTGCCAGCAGTCCTCCGGGACGGTCCACTCAGCCCCAGCATTTT
TRBV7-3,.,TRBD2,TRBJ2-1,CASSLIPSSGNEQFF,TGTGCCAGCAGCTTAATCCCGTCTAGCGGGAATGAGCAGTTCTTC
TRBV12-3/TRBV12-4,.,.,TRBJ1-1,CASSPMGDTEAFF,TGTGCCAGCAGTCCCATGGGGGACACTGAAGCTTTCTTT
TRBV11-1,.,.,TRBJ2-1,CASSVGANNEQFF,TGTGCCAGCAGCGTCGGGGCAAACAATGAGCAGTTCTTC
TRBV7-2,.,.,TRBJ2-7,CASSAVRESYGQYF,TGTGCCAGCAGCGCGGTAAGGGAGTCCTACGGGCAGTACTTC
TRBV7-9,few,.,TRBJ2-7,CASSPLLVAYEQYF,TGTGCCAGCAGTCCACTCTTAGTGGCCTACGAGCAGTACTTC
TRBV7-2,.,TRBD1,TRBJ2-7,CASSFAGRGGSSEQYF,TGTGCCAGCAGCTTCGCCGGGCGAGGGGGCTCTTCCGAGCAGTACTTC
TRBV3-1,.,TRBD1,TRBJ1-4,CASSQKEQGINEKLFF,TGTGCCAGCAGCCAAAAGGAACAGGGGATTAATGAAAAACTGTTTTTT
TRBV3-1,.,.,TRBJ1-3,CASSQVAHSGNTIYF,TGTGCCAGCAGCCAAGTAGCACACTCTGGAAACACCATATATTTT
TRBV5-1,.,TRBD2,TRBJ2-1,CASSRGLGTNEQFF,TGCGCCAGCAGTCGAGGACTAGGGACCAATGAGCAGTTCTTC
TRBV20-1,.,TRBD2,TRBJ2-1,CSARAGTSGASSYNEQFF,TGCAGTGCTAGAGCCGGGACTAGCGGGGCTAGCTCCTACAATGAGCAGTTCTTC
TRBV7-2,.,.,TRBJ1-4,CASSLVDSEKLFF,TGTGCCAGCTCTTTAGTAGACAGCGAAAAACTGTTTTTT
TRBV6-2/TRBV6-3,.,.,TRBJ2-7,CASSSPASLRTKIYEQYF,TGTGCCAGCAGTTCCCCAGCCTCCTTGAGAACGAAGATATACGAGCAGTACTTC
TRBV20-1,.,.,TRBJ1-1,CSALGLRPGNTEAFF,TGCAGTGCTCTGGGACTGCGGCCGGGGAACACTGAAGCTTTCTTT
TRBV5-5,.,TRBD2,TRBJ2-5,CASSLVIAGGETQYF,TGTGCCAGCAGCTTGGTAATAGCGGGGGGAGAGACCCAGTACTTC
TRBV7-8,few,.,TRBJ2-5,CASSSRQELAETQYF,TGTGCCAGCAGCTCTAGACAGGAGTTAGCAGAGACCCAGTACTTC
TRBV7-6,.,.,TRBJ2-5,CASSARGRGNEQYF,TGTGCCAGCAGCGCCCGGGGTCGGGGCAATGAGCAGTACTTC
TRBV28,few,.,TRBJ2-7,CASSAGPRSYEQYF,TGTGCCAGCAGTGCGGGCCCGAGGTCCTACGAGCAGTACTTC
TRBV3-1,.,.,TRBJ2-5,CASSQALGLGGKTQYF,TGTGCCAGCAGCCAAGCCCTCGGCCTTGGGGGGAAGACCCAGTACTTC
TRBV15,.,.,TRBJ2-1,CATSSIAWNEQFF,TGTGCCACCAGCAGCATAGCGTGGAATGAGCAGTTCTTC
TRBV9,few,.,TRBJ1-1,CASSVGGQQNTEAFF,TGTGCCAGCAGCGTAGGAGGACAGCAGAACACTGAAGCTTTCTTT
TRBV11-1,.,TRBD2,TRBJ2-5,CASSFPILAGTYQETQYF,TGTGCCAGCAGCTTCCCGATCTTAGCGGGAACCTACCAAGAGACCCAGTACTTC
TRBV20-1,.,TRBD1,TRBJ2-7,CNAREPLRTGGDYEQYF,TGCAATGCTAGAGAGCCCCTGAGGACAGGTGGGGACTACGAGCAGTACTTC
TRBV3-1,.,.,TRBJ1-2,CASSQDAGFGYTF,TGTGCCAGCAGCCAAGATGCGGGGTTTGGCTACACCTTC